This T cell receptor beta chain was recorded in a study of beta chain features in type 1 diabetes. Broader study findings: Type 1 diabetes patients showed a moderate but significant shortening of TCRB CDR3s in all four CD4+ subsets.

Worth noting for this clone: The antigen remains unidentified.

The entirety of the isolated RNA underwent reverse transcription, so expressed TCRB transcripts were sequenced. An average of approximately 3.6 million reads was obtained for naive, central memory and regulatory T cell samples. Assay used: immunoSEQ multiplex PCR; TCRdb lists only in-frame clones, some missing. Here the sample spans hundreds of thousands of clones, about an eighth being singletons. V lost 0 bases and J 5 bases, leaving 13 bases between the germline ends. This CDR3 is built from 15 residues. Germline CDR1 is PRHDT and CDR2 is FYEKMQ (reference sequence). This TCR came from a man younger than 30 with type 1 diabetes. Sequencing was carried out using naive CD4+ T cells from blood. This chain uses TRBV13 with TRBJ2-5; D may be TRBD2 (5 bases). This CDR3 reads CASSLGAARGETQYF. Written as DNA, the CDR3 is TGTGCCAGCAGCTTAGGCGCGGCGCGCGGGGAGACCCAGTACTTC.